These 5 T cell receptor beta chains share one sample of origin, sequenced in a study of T cell repertoires in cytomegalovirus infection. TCRdb analysed the reads with MiXCR anew, one entry per CDR3 protein. The sample records about 530,000 distinct CDR3 sequences, around 27% being singletons. Source material: PBMCs. The source is a human donor in good health (CMV status not recorded). Some clones in this sample may be carry-over from other donors' samples.

This chain uses TRBV7-2 with TRBJ2-3, with TRBD2 matching over 11 bases. The CDR3 is 17 residues long. Germline V lookup: CDR1 SGHTA, CDR2 FQGNSA. V shed 1 base, J shed 3 bases, and the junction held 6 bases outside the gene matches. The CDR3 DNA reads TGTGCCAGCAGCTTAGGACTAGCGGGAACTCTGACAGATACGCAGTATTTT. Protein: CASSLGLAGTLTDTQYF.

The chain is built from TRBV20-1 and TRBJ2-3; 12 bases match TRBD2. Unmatched junction bases numbered 9, after V lost 3 bases and J lost 8 bases. This CDR3 region has 15 residues. In germline, CDR1 is DFQATT, CDR2 SNEGSKA (reference sequence). CDR3 sequence (DNA): TGCAGTGCTAGTCCTAGCGGGGGGGGCGGGGGTACGCAGTATTTT. This sequence encodes CSASPSGGGGGTQYF.

This clonotype has more than one count but fewer than ten. This chain joins TRBV10-2 and TRBJ1-5, with D tentatively TRBD1 (5 bases). Germline values: CDR1 WSHSY, CDR2 SAAADI. V lost 6 bases and J lost 2, with 14 bases in between. The CDR3 extends over 15 amino acids. Here the CDR3 DNA reads TGCGCCAGCAGAGAGGGCGGAGGGGGCAATCAGCCCCAGCATTTT. Its translation: CASREGGGGNQPQHF.

The chain recombines TRBV5-4 with TRBJ2-3, with a possible D match to TRBD2 (6 bases). This CDR3 is built from 15 residues. Trimming cost V 4 bases and J 4 bases, with 16 bases left between them. Germline CDR1 reads SGHNT; CDR2 reads YYREEE (reference sequence). The CDR3 sequence is CASSPRHGSPDTQYF. The CDR3, as DNA: TGTGCCAGCAGCCCACGACACGGGAGCCCAGATACGCAGTATTTT.

The genes are TRBV7-9 and TRBJ2-2; 8 nucleotides agree with TRBD1. The CDR3 sequence is 13 residues long. Germline assignment: CDR1 SEHNR and CDR2 FQNEAQ (reference sequence). The V gene end was trimmed by 10 bases and the J gene end by 7 bases; junction bases not matched to a gene: 8. The CDR3 is CATSDRVIGELFF. The DNA for the CDR3 is TGTGCCACATCGGACAGGGTAATCGGGGAGCTGTTTTTT.